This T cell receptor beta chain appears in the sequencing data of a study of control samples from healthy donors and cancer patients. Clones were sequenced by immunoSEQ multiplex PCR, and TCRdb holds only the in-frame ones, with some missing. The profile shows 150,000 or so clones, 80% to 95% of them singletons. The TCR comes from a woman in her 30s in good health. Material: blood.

CDR3 loop: CASATLGDSNQPQHF. The CDR3 bases are TGTGCTAGTGCCACCCTGGGGGATAGCAATCAGCCCCAGCATTTT. V usage is TRBV12-5 and J usage is TRBJ1-5; D is possibly TRBD1 (5 bases). Germline V gene data show CDR1 as LGHNT and CDR2 as FRNRAP. V shed 7 bases and J shed 0 bases, with 13 bases lying between them. CDR3 size: 15 residues.